This T cell receptor (beta chain) was documented in a study of radiotherapy plus CTLA-4 blockade in lung cancer. Looking at the study overall: Among enrolled patients, roughly 20% responded and 31% achieved disease control.

The CDR3 is 15 residues long. Germline assignment: CDR1 SGHDN and CDR2 FVKESK. The germline V and J ends were trimmed by 1 base and 9 bases, with 16 bases remaining between them. The study treated chemo-refractory metastatic non-small-cell lung cancer patients with focal radiation plus ipilimumab CTLA-4 blockade. General study findings and limits: Expansion in blood of tumor-derived TCR clones was seen after radiotherapy plus ipilimumab.

Clones were read by immunoSEQ multiplex PCR, and TCRdb kept only the in-frame ones, dropping some. The repertoire holds approximately 60,000 clones, around 80% seen once, with more than 5.5% in the top ten. Remarks on this clone: Its antigen is unidentified.

Sequencing was performed on peripheral blood, taken from a patient treated with radiotherapy plus ipilimumab. This clonotype originated in a human donor with non-small cell lung cancer whose response to radiotherapy plus ipilimumab could not be evaluated. The chain has TRBV14 and TRBJ2-1, with D perhaps TRBD2 (7 bases). The CDR3, as DNA: TGTGCCAGCAGCCAAGTTAGGGGGGGGAGTGCTGAGCAGTTCTTC. This codes for CASSQVRGGSAEQFF. Supplemented by reference TRBV14 and TRBJ2-1, the full variable domain reads EAGVTQFPSHSVIEKGQTVTLRCDPISGHDNLYWYRRVMGKEIKFLLHFVKESKQDESGMPNNRFLAERTGGTYSTLKVQPAELEDSGVYFCASSQVRGGSAEQFFGPGTRLTVL.